This T cell receptor beta chain is from a study of blood T cell repertoires in COVID-19. On the study more broadly: Sites across the United States, Italy and Spain contributed samples from acute and convalescent COVID-19. The analysed material was cDNA or gDNA that came from T cells, B-cell-depleted T cells, or PBMCs.

The CDR3 loop spans 15 amino acids. Germline CDR1 is SGHTA and CDR2 is FQGTGA. Unmatched junction bases numbered 8, after V lost 5 bases and J lost 4 bases. Per the original methods: Amplifying reference gene primers gave estimates of nucleated cell counts. Sequencing was performed with immunoSEQ multiplex PCR; in TCRdb, only in-frame clones are kept and a portion is missing. Clonal size and the V and J genes are those of that table, whereas D and trimming came from the DNA. Counted here are about 120,000 clones, 65% to 90% occurring once; the ten biggest clones make up 6.6%. The V gene is TRBV7-3, the J gene TRBJ2-5, with 9 positions matching TRBD2. The sequenced sample consisted of peripheral blood. The TCR comes from a man aged 80 or over with active or convalescent COVID-19. CDR3 sequence reads: CASSPVAGERETQYF. CDR3 DNA sequence: TGTGCCAGCAGCCCGGTAGCGGGGGAGCGAGAGACCCAGTACTTC.